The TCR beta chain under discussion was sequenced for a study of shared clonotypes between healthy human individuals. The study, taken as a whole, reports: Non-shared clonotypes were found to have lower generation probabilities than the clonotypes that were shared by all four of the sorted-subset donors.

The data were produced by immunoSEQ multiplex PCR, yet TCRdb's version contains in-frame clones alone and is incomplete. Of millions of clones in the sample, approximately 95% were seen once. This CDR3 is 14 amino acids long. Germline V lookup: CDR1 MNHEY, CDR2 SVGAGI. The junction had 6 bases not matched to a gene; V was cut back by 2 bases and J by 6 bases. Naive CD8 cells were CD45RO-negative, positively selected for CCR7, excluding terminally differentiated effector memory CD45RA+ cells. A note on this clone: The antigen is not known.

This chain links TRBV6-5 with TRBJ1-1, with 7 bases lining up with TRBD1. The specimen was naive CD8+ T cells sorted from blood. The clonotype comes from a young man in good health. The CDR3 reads CASSYTPQGAEAFF. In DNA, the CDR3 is TGTGCCAGCAGTTACACTCCGCAGGGGGCTGAAGCTTTCTTT.